This TCR beta chain was obtained from a study of ipilimumab plus nivolumab after autologous stem cell transplantation. V shed 5 bases, J shed 2 bases, and the junction held 3 bases outside the gene matches. CDR1 and CDR2 (germline): LNHDA, SQIVND (reference sequence). This CDR3 is built from 14 residues. Data came from immunoSEQ multiplex PCR; TCRdb stores just in-frame clones and leaves some out. In the table there are tens of thousands of clones, over 80% of which are singletons. The sequencing here drew on PBMCs, taken in a trial of ipilimumab plus nivolumab as post-transplant consolidation. The receptor comes from a male donor with diffuse large B-cell lymphoma. The chain is built from TRBV19 and TRBJ1-3, with 7 bases aligning to TRBD1. This CDR3 reads CASSQQGPGNTIYF. CDR3 in DNA: TGTGCCAGTAGTCAACAGGGGCCTGGAAACACCATATATTTT.